What follows is one TCR beta chain and its context. This clone was seen once. The target of this receptor is not known. No much larger clonotype is one base removed from it; base qualities were not supplied. This specimen's time point label, per the study, means: baseline before first vaccination. Samples from vaccinated people were obtained from the UK trials COV001 and COV002, which included a single-blind randomized controlled phase 2/3 trial of AZD1222 (ChAdOx1 nCoV-19) in healthy adults. Trial participant PBMC samples were collected at day 0 and day 28 after the second dose for TCRbeta chain sequencing. These data originate in a study of T cell responses to AZD1222 COVID-19 vaccine (dated by TCRdb to the early 2020s). In terms of the full investigation: AZD1222 recipients given second doses at about 4 weeks or at about 12 weeks were pooled, since spike-specific TCR depth and breadth were not found to differ between the two schedules. TCR sequencing covered some 250 trial participants: 200 to 220 given two doses of AZD1222 and 26 given two doses of MenACWY control vaccine. Trial participants were enrolled by age into subgroups of 18-55, 56-69 and 70-plus years, and roughly 150, 30 and 60 TCR-sequenced participants, respectively, were included in these subgroups. What the work shows at the level of the full study, not this receptor alone: Conclusions about previously exposed vaccinees were limited because only six AZD1222 recipients were SARS-CoV-2 seropositive at baseline. In the small 56-69-year group, the increase in depth fell short of significance, most likely because of low power. The whole spike protein was spanned by vaccine-associated CD4 TCRs, and dominant responses were seen in regions 160-218 and 743-854. No day 14 peak-response samples were available, so repertoires were characterized only after the peak T cell response. A significant rise in spike-specific TCR breadth and depth was observed after two AZD1222 doses relative to day 0 and relative to MenACWY recipients. Most participants were white British and females outnumbered males, and the authors suggested that clonal diversity may have been underestimated. Reportedly, almost half of the unique spike-specific TCRs recognized epitopes lying outside the regions that are mutated in the B.1.351 and B.1.1.7 variants.

The CDR3 regions of human TCRbeta chains were subjected to immunosequencing. As for how the authors treated the data: TCRs in the repertoires were matched against a reference library of SARS-CoV-2-specific TCRs that had been generated with the MIRA antigen-specificity platform. Breadth was defined as the fraction of unique TCRs that were SARS-CoV-2-associated, and depth was defined as the fraction of total T cells that were SARS-CoV-2-associated. Using the MIRA data, each spike-specific TCR was mapped to the spike region that the TCR reacts to and placed in a CD4 or CD8 class. Log10-transformed breadth and depth values were compared by one-way ANOVA with Sidak's multiple comparisons tests. Imported from immuneACCESS, the table was reduced by TCRdb to in-frame sequences with V and J called. These copies leave out some clones; in studies compared against another copy, an unresolved V gene accounts for under half, and the cause of the remainder is not known. That table is the source of V, J and clone size, and D and trimming were worked out from the DNA. The sample table holds approximately 140,000 clones, of which about 93% were seen once. Approximately 5.4% of the sample is held by the ten biggest clonotypes.

The sequence was collected from an adult in good health. Sequences were derived from peripheral blood, sampled on day 0 of AZD1222 vaccination.

CDR3 sequence: CASSYKQVEAFF. Read as DNA, the sequence is TGTGCCAGCAGTTACAAGCAGGTTGAAGCTTTCTTT. The V gene is TRBV6-2 or TRBV6-3 and the J gene is TRBJ1-1; the D gene is not confidently resolved. V is reduced by 2 bases and J by 7 bases, leaving a spacing of 8 bases between them. The CDR3 holds 12 amino acids from the cysteine to the phenylalanine. Only the CDR3 DNA stays, 36 bases, in frame from base 1. From a lookup of the germline V gene, CDR1 and CDR2 are MNHEY and SVGEGT.